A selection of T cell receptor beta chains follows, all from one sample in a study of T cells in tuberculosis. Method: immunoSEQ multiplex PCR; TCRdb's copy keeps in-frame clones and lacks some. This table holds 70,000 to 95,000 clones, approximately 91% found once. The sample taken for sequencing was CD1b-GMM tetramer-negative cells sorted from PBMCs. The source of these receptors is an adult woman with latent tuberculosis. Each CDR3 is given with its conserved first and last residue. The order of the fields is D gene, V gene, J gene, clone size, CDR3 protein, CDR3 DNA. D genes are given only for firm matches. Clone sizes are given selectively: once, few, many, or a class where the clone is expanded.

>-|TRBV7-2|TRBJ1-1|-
CASSLLTVNTEAFF
TGTGCCAGCAGCTTATTGACAGTGAACACTGAAGCTTTCTTT
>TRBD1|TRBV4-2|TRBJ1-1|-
CASSQTQGARTEAFF
TGTGCCAGCAGCCAAACGCAGGGGGCGCGCACTGAAGCTTTCTTT
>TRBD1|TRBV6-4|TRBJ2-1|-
CASSERGQNEQFF
TGTGCCAGCAGTGAAAGGGGACAGAATGAGCAGTTCTTC
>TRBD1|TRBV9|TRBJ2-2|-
CASSTGGGTGELFF
TGTGCCAGCAGCACAGGGGGCGGGACCGGGGAGCTGTTTTTT
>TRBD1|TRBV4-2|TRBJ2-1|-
CASSQGQGHYNEQFF
TGTGCCAGCAGCCAAGGACAGGGGCATTACAATGAGCAGTTCTTC
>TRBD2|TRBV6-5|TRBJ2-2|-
CASSFAGTNTGELFF
TGTGCCAGCAGTTTCGCCGGGACTAATACCGGGGAGCTGTTTTTT
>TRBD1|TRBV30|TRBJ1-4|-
CAWSLRQGFNEKLFF
TGTGCCTGGAGTTTACGACAGGGCTTTAATGAAAAACTGTTTTTT
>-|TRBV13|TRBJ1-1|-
CASSLGIMNTEAFF
TGTGCCAGCAGCTTAGGAATCATGAACACTGAAGCTTTCTTT
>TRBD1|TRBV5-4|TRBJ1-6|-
CASSWDRNNSPLHF
TGTGCCAGCAGCTGGGACAGAAATAATTCACCCCTCCACTTT
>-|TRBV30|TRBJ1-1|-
CAWIEVGAFF
TGTGCCTGGATAGAGGTTGGAGCTTTCTTT
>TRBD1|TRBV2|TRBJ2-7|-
CASSSTGGSDEQYF
TGTGCCAGCAGCTCCACAGGGGGCTCCGACGAGCAGTACTTC
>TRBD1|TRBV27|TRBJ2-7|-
CASKNTGGGQYF
TGTGCCAGCAAAAATACAGGGGGCGGGCAGTACTTC
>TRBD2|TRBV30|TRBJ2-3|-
CAWTRGLAGGGLTDTQYF
TGTGCCTGGACCCGGGGACTAGCGGGGGGGGGCCTCACAGATACGCAGTATTTT
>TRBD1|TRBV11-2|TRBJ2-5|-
CASSYLGQGGQETQYF
TGTGCCAGCAGCTACCTTGGACAGGGGGGACAAGAGACCCAGTACTTC
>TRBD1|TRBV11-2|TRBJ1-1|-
CASSLYYGQGRTEAFF
TGTGCCAGCAGCTTATACTACGGACAGGGGAGGACTGAAGCTTTCTTT
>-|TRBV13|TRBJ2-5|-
CASSSRGLQETQYF
TGTGCCAGCAGCTCGAGAGGGCTCCAAGAGACCCAGTACTTC
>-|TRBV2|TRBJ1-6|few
CASSFEEDISPLHF
TGTGCCAGCTCCTTCGAAGAGGACATTTCACCCCTCCACTTT
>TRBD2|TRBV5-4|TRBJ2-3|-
CASSLGTGGRGTDTQYF
TGTGCCAGCAGCTTGGGCACGGGGGGGCGTGGCACAGATACGCAGTATTTT
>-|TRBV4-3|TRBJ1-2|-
CASSHVLDPALNTF
TGCGCCAGCAGCCACGTGCTAGATCCCGCTCTAAACACCTTC
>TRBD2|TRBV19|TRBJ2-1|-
CASSPGTSGGASYNEQFF
TGTGCCAGTAGCCCCGGGACTAGCGGGGGGGCCTCCTACAATGAGCAGTTCTTC
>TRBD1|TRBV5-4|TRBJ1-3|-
CASSLDRGYGNTIYF
TGTGCCAGCAGCTTAGACAGGGGGTATGGAAACACCATATATTTT
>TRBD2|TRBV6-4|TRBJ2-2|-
CASSKAGGNTGELFF
TGTGCCAGCAGTAAAGCGGGGGGCAACACCGGGGAGCTGTTTTTT
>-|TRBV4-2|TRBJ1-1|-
CASSQEGDKGAFF
TGTGCCAGCAGCCAAGAGGGGGACAAAGGGGCTTTCTTT
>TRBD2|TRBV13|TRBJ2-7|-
CASSPTLAGDYEQYF
TGTGCCAGCAGCCCCACACTAGCGGGCGACTACGAGCAGTACTTC
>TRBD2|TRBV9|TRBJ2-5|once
CASSVGTSGGGETQYF
TGTGCCAGCAGCGTGGGGACTAGCGGGGGGGGCGAGACCCAGTACTTC
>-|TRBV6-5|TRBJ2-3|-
CASSHRPLTDTQYF
TGTGCCAGCAGTCACAGACCCCTCACAGATACGCAGTATTTT
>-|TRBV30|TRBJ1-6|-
CAWGRQTYNSPLHF
TGTGCCTGGGGCAGACAGACCTATAATTCACCCCTCCACTTT
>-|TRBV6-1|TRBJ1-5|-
CASSELKGDNQPQHF
TGTGCCAGCAGTGAATTGAAAGGGGACAATCAGCCCCAGCATTTT
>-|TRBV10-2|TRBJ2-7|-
CASRAGRSSYEQYF
TGCGCCAGCAGGGCGGGGAGGAGCTCCTACGAGCAGTACTTC
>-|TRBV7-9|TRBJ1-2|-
CASSFGQGSGYTF
TGTGCCAGCAGCTTCGGGCAGGGGAGCGGCTACACCTTC
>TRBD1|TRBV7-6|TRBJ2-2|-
CASSLAEDRGPTGELFF
TGTGCCAGCAGCTTAGCGGAGGACAGGGGCCCTACCGGGGAGCTGTTTTTT
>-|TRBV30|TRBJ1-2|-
CAWSVLNAGVDYGYTF
TGTGCCTGGAGTGTATTGAATGCAGGGGTGGACTATGGCTACACCTTC
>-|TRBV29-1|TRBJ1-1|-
CSVLVRVNTEAFF
TGCAGCGTTCTTGTCAGGGTAAACACTGAAGCTTTCTTT
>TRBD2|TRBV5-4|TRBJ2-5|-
CASRPLAEETQYF
TGTGCCAGCCGACCGCTAGCGGAGGAGACCCAGTACTTC
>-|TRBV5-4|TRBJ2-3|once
CASSLATLATSTDTQYF
TGTGCCAGCAGCTTGGCCACACTAGCCACTAGCACAGATACGCAGTATTTT
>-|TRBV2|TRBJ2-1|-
CASSEAGVAALEQFF
TGTGCCAGCAGTGAAGCTGGGGTAGCGGCCCTAGAGCAGTTCTTC
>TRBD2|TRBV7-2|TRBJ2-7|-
CASSHGGGAIQQYF
TGTGCCAGCAGCCACGGCGGGGGGGCGATTCAGCAGTACTTC
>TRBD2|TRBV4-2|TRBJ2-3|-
CAAGLAGETDTQYF
TGTGCCGCGGGACTAGCGGGAGAAACAGATACGCAGTATTTT
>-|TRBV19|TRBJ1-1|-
CASRWATEAFF
TGTGCCAGTAGATGGGCCACTGAAGCTTTCTTT
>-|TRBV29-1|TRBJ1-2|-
CSVDDNLENYGYTF
TGCAGCGTTGACGATAACCTGGAGAACTATGGCTACACCTTC
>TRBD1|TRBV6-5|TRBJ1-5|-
CASRTGNSNQPQHF
TGTGCCAGTCGGACAGGGAACAGCAATCAGCCCCAGCATTTT
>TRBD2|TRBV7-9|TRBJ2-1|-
CASSYGGVNEQFF
TGTGCCAGCAGTTATGGGGGGGTCAATGAGCAGTTCTTC
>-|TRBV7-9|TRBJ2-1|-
CASSSGQYNEQFF
TGTGCCAGCAGCTCTGGACAGTACAATGAGCAGTTCTTC
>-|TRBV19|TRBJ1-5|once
CASKSSEDRNQPQHF
TGTGCCAGTAAGTCTTCAGAAGACAGAAATCAGCCCCAGCATTTT
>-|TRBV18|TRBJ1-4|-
CASSPVGTGINEKLFF
TGTGCCAGCTCACCAGTGGGTACAGGAATTAATGAAAAACTGTTTTTT
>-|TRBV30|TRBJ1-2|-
CAWTQGSYGYTF
TGTGCCTGGACACAGGGCTCCTATGGCTACACCTTC
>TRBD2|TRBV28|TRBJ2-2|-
CASSLGGTNTGELFF
TGTGCCAGCAGTTTGGGAGGGACTAACACCGGGGAGCTGTTTTTT